This TCR beta chain emerged from a study of blood T cell repertoires in COVID-19. Study-wide context: The United States, Italy and Spain supplied acute and convalescent COVID-19 samples. The cDNA or gDNA used as material had been derived from T cells, B-cell-depleted T cells, or PBMCs.

Germline V CDR1 and CDR2: MNHEY, SVGAGI. The J segment lost 4 bases and the V segment lost 5 bases, leaving 6 bases of the junction unmatched. This CDR3 is 15 amino acids long. Original handling: Nucleated cell counts were estimated from reference gene primer amplification. Sequencing was performed with immunoSEQ multiplex PCR; in TCRdb, only in-frame clones are kept and a portion is missing. V and J calls and clone size are as listed in that table; D and trimming were resolved from the DNA. The table lists 340,000 or so clones, around 87% of them singletons. The source is a man aged 45-65 years with active or convalescent COVID-19. The chain uses TRBV6-5 and TRBJ1-5; 9 nucleotides align to TRBD1. The sample taken for sequencing was peripheral blood. In nucleotides, the CDR3 is TGTGCCAGCAGTCCCGGACAGGGGACAAATCAGCCCCAGCATTTT. Its translation: CASSPGQGTNQPQHF.